The 3 T cell receptor beta chains below all came from one sample that was sequenced in a study of blood T cell repertoires in COVID-19. The method was immunoSEQ multiplex PCR; TCRdb's version includes in-frame clones alone and lacks a portion of them. The sample records about 70,000 clones, 80% being singletons. Sample: peripheral blood. These receptors all stem from a man aged 65 to 85 who had recovered from COVID-19.

This clone was detected only once. The J gene is TRBJ2-7, the V gene TRBV30, with D possibly matching TRBD1 (7 bases). V lost 2 bases and J lost 10, with 21 bases in between. CDR1 GTSNPN and CDR2 SVGIG come from the germline V gene (reference sequence). The CDR3 loop spans 14 amino acids. CDR3 region: CAWSYGARGVLQYF. The DNA for the CDR3 is TGTGCCTGGAGTTATGGCGCCAGGGGGGTGCTACAGTACTTC.

The chain joins TRBV5-8 to TRBJ2-2; possibly TRBD2 for D (6 bases). Trimming pared 0 bases from V and 3 bases from J, leaving 9 bases between. The CDR3 has 15 amino acids. The germline V gene has CDR1 SGHTS and CDR2 YDEGEE. The DNA of the CDR3 is TGTGCCAGCAGCTTGGGACTAGTTCACACCGGGGAGCTGTTTTTT. Translated, it gives CASSLGLVHTGELFF.

The chain couples TRBV5-4 to TRBJ1-1; 9 bases map to TRBD1. After removal of 4 bases from V and 8 bases from J, the junction contained 9 bases not matched to a gene. The CDR3 consists of 14 residues. Looked up from germline, CDR1 is SGHNT and CDR2 is YYREEE (reference sequence). The CDR3: CASSTGTGNVEAFF. In DNA form, the CDR3 reads TGTGCCAGCAGCACGGGGACAGGGAACGTCGAAGCTTTCTTT.